These T cell receptor beta chains were read from a single sample in a study of beta chain features in type 1 diabetes. Some clones are missing from TCRdb's copy, which holds only in-frame ones; the method was immunoSEQ multiplex PCR. Of some 410,000 clones in the sample, approximately 10% were seen once. Sequencing used naive CD4+ T cells from blood. The receptors stem from a woman between 18 and 29 years old in good health. Each CDR3 is given with its conserved first and last residue. The D gene is left open where the match is weak. Clone sizes are given selectively: once, few, many, or a class where the clone is expanded.

v_call,j_call,d_call,clone_size,cdr3_nt,cdr3_aa
TRBV6-6,TRBJ2-5,TRBD2,few,TGTGCCAGCAGTTCCTTGACTAGCGGGAGACAAGAGACCCAGTACTTC,CASSSLTSGRQETQYF
TRBV5-4,TRBJ2-3,-,once,TGTGCCAGCAGCTTGGTCTGGGGCGAGAACACAGATACGCAGTATTTT,CASSLVWGENTDTQYF
TRBV29-1,TRBJ2-3,-,-,TGCAGCGTTGTCGGCCAAAGCACAGATACGCAGTATTTT,CSVVGQSTDTQYF
TRBV28,TRBJ1-1,-,many,TGTGCCAGCAGTCTGTGGACCCGGGCTAACACTGAAGCTTTCTTT,CASSLWTRANTEAFF
TRBV9,TRBJ1-1,-,few,TGTGCCAGCAGCACTGAACCATTCCTGAACACTGAAGCTTTCTTT,CASSTEPFLNTEAFF
TRBV7-8,TRBJ1-1,-,-,TGTGCCAGCAGCAACCTGACAGCTAACACTGAAGCTTTCTTT,CASSNLTANTEAFF
TRBV7-9,TRBJ1-2,-,-,TGTGCCAGCAGCCCTAGCAACTTCTATGGCTACACCTTC,CASSPSNFYGYTF
TRBV29-1,TRBJ2-3,-,-,TGCAGCGCTGAGAAGAACCCGAAGGATACGCAGTATTTT,CSAEKNPKDTQYF
TRBV7-2,TRBJ2-7,-,few,TGTGCCAGCAGCTTAGTCTCCTCCGGATACGAGCAGTACTTC,CASSLVSSGYEQYF
TRBV7-3,TRBJ2-1,TRBD1,few,TGTGCCAGCAGCCCAGTGGGACAGAACAATGAGCAGTTCTTC,CASSPVGQNNEQFF
TRBV7-2,TRBJ2-7,TRBD1,-,TGTGCCAGCAGCGGCCAGACAGGGGCCTACGAGCAGTACTTC,CASSGQTGAYEQYF
TRBV13,TRBJ2-7,TRBD2,few,TGTGCCAGCAGCGCGTTGGGACGAAGGGGGACTAGCGCTTACGAGCAGTACTTC,CASSALGRRGTSAYEQYF
TRBV7-9,TRBJ1-4,-,few,TGTGCCAGCAGCTCAGTCTTATCGGCTAATGAAAAACTGTTTTTT,CASSSVLSANEKLFF
TRBV2,TRBJ2-1,-,few,TGTGCCAGCAGTGTGTTGGGAAACAATGAGCAGTTCTTC,CASSVLGNNEQFF
TRBV30,TRBJ2-5,TRBD2,-,TGTGCCTGGACCCTAGCGGGAGTCGGAGAGACCCAGTACTTC,CAWTLAGVGETQYF
TRBV2,TRBJ2-7,TRBD2,few,TGTGCCAGCAGGTCGGGACTAGCGGTTTTATACTCCTACGAGCAGTACTTC,CASRSGLAVLYSYEQYF
TRBV7-2,TRBJ1-4,-,-,TGTGCCAGCAGCTTAGAGAGGTACAATGAAAAACTGTTTTTT,CASSLERYNEKLFF
TRBV9,TRBJ2-3,TRBD2,few,TGTGCCAGCAGCGTAGGACTAGCGGATAGCACAGATACGCAGTATTTT,CASSVGLADSTDTQYF
TRBV15,TRBJ1-4,-,-,TGTGCCACCAGCAGAGCGGTCCGGGTCACCGATGAAAAACTGTTTTTT,CATSRAVRVTDEKLFF
TRBV7-2,TRBJ2-3,-,few,TGTGCCAGCAGCTTGGCCGGGACTGGCACAGATACGCAGTATTTT,CASSLAGTGTDTQYF
TRBV6-5,TRBJ2-1,TRBD2,few,TGTGCCAGCAGTCAAGGACTAGCGGGAGGTGAGCAGTTCTTC,CASSQGLAGGEQFF
TRBV19,TRBJ2-1,TRBD2,few,TGTGCCAGTACGCCGGAGCGGGAGAGGCGCGAGCAGTTCTTC,CASTPERERREQFF
TRBV7-9,TRBJ2-5,TRBD2,few,TGTGCCAGCAGGCGGACTAGCGGGAGGGGGCAAGAGACCCAGTACTTC,CASRRTSGRGQETQYF
TRBV9,TRBJ1-3,-,few,TGTGCCAGCAGCCAATCCCCAACAGGGAGTGGAAACACCATATATTTT,CASSQSPTGSGNTIYF
TRBV7-6,TRBJ1-1,-,once,TGTGCCAGCAGCTTACATATCGCAGGGAACACTGAAGCTTTCTTT,CASSLHIAGNTEAFF
TRBV29-1,TRBJ2-7,-,-,TGCAGCGCCTCAGGGACTGCCGGATACGAGCAGTACTTC,CSASGTAGYEQYF
TRBV6-1,TRBJ2-1,TRBD2,-,TGTGCCAGCAGTGAAGCACCCCTAGCGGGGGCGCACAATGAGCAGTTCTTC,CASSEAPLAGAHNEQFF
TRBV28,TRBJ2-3,-,-,TGTGCCAGCAGTTTAGAGGGGCTAGATACGCAGTATTTT,CASSLEGLDTQYF
TRBV5-1,TRBJ2-1,TRBD2,-,TGCGCCAGCAGACTAGCGGGAGGCCCGATCTCCTACAATGAGCAGTTCTTC,CASRLAGGPISYNEQFF
TRBV15,TRBJ1-2,-,few,TGTGCCACCAGCAGAGGCCGGGCATCGCCTCTCGTGTTC,CATSRGRASPLVF
TRBV4-1,TRBJ1-2,TRBD1,few,TGCGCCAGCAGCCAAGGGACAGGGGTGGCAAAGTATGGCTACACCTTC,CASSQGTGVAKYGYTF